This paragraph covers one T cell receptor (beta chain) sequence. The CDR3 sequence is 12 residues long. Germline CDR1 is MNHNS and CDR2 is SASEGT. This sample is part of a study of T cells in localized non-small cell lung cancer. Here immunoSEQ multiplex PCR was the method, and the copy in TCRdb shows in-frame clones only, minus some. The data hold about 30,000 clones, with approximately 90% observed a single time. The sequencing used peripheral blood, collected before any cancer treatment. The receptor was derived from a female donor older than 55 with stage III squamous cell lung carcinoma. The chain uses TRBV6-1 and TRBJ2-5; D is uncertain. The J call is in doubt because the DNA end fits TRBJ2-7 better. CDR3 residues: CASSEWRYEQYF. CDR3 nucleotide sequence: TGTGCCAGCAGTGAGTGGCGCTACGAGCAGTACTTC.